This passage covers 29 T cell receptor beta chains from one sample sequenced in a study of persistence of HIV-infected CD4 T cells. These receptors have no known antigen. The libraries were made with immunoSEQ version 4 in survey mode. Only in-frame clones appear in the TCRdb table, and some are missing; sequencing was by immunoSEQ multiplex PCR. The sample contains just under 65,000 clones, roughly 77% of which appear only once. The stimulus was an HIV-1 Gag 15-mer peptide pool, 0.95 to 1 ug/peptide/mL. Memory cells lacking CD40L and CD69 with high CD45RO were sorted. The source was CD4+ T cells sorted from PBMCs after approximately 20-hour stimulation, collected from a patient who received antiretroviral therapy. The receptors originated from an adult man with HIV who was CMV-seropositive.

This clone came up a few times. The V gene is TRBV19, the J gene TRBJ1-5, with D possibly being TRBD1 (6 bases). The germline CDR1 and CDR2 sequences are LNHDA and SQIVND (reference sequence). Trimming pared 4 bases from V and 8 bases from J, leaving 18 bases between. The CDR3 covers 15 residues. In nucleotides, the CDR3 is TGTGCCAGTAGTAGGCAACAGGGTTTTGCTAAGCCCCAGCATTTT. It yields the protein CASSRQQGFAKPQHF. Full variable domain (remainder filled in from reference TRBV19 and TRBJ1-5): DGGITQSPKYLFRKEGQNVTLSCEQNLNHDAMYWYRQDPGQGLRLIYYSQIVNDFQKGDIAEGYSVSREKKESFPLTVTSAQKNPTAFYLCASSRQQGFAKPQHFGDGTRLSIL.

V and J are TRBV28 and TRBJ1-5; the D is unclear. The germline V gene encodes CDR1 MDHEN and CDR2 SYDVKM. V lost 7 bases and J lost 3, with 7 bases in between. The CDR3 is 12 amino acids. The CDR3 protein is CASTQNNQPQHF. DNA of the CDR3: TGTGCCAGCACACAGAACAATCAGCCCCAGCATTTT.

The chain has TRBV28 and TRBJ2-3; D not certain. This CDR3 is 13 amino acids long. Germline loops: CDR1 MDHEN, CDR2 SYDVKM. V was clipped by 6 bases and J by 3 bases, with 10 bases between them. CDR3 in amino acids: CASSLGGTDTQYF. CDR3 nucleotides: TGTGCCAGCAGCCTGGGTGGGACAGATACGCAGTATTTT. Complete variable domain (other parts from reference TRBV28 and TRBJ2-3): DVKVTQSSRYLVKRTGEKVFLECVQDMDHENMFWYRQDPGLGLRLIYFSYDVKMKEKGDIPEGYSVSREKKERFSLILESASTNQTSMYLCASSLGGTDTQYFGPGTRLTVL.

This chain links TRBV19 with TRBJ1-5, with D unresolved. The CDR3 consists of 15 residues. The V end was cut by 6 bases, the J end by 0 bases, with 12 bases between. Per germline, CDR1 LNHDA and CDR2 SQIVND (reference sequence). CDR3 bases: TGTGCCAGTAGAGGGAGAGCTTATAGCAATCAGCCCCAGCATTTT. Its protein product is CASRGRAYSNQPQHF.

The gene calls are TRBV5-1 and TRBJ2-1, with D uncertain. Looked up from germline, CDR1 is SGHRS and CDR2 is YFSETQ. The CDR3 contains 11 residues. Trimming left V 4 bases short and J 5 bases short, with 4 bases between. CDR3 bases: TGCGCCAGCAGCCCGGACAATGAGCAGTTCTTC. Its translation: CASSPDNEQFF.

The genes are TRBV6-5 and TRBJ1-2, with 8 bases fitting TRBD1. CDR1 and CDR2 (germline): MNHEY, SVGAGI. The V gene end was trimmed by 6 bases and the J gene end by 7 bases; junction bases not matched to a gene: 7. The CDR3 has 13 residues. Written as DNA, the CDR3 is TGTGCCAGCAGAGCGTCTACAGGGGGTGGCTACACCTTC. As protein: CASRASTGGGYTF.

The V and J genes are TRBV27 and TRBJ1-2; D gene unclear. V shed 5 bases and J shed 3 bases, with 19 bases lying between them. The CDR3 runs to 16 residues. The V gene's germline CDR1 is MNHEY and CDR2 SMNVEV (reference sequence). As DNA, the CDR3 is TGTGCCAGCAGTCTCGGACCAGACCGAACCCACTATGGCTACACCTTC. It codes for CASSLGPDRTHYGYTF.

This chain joins TRBV4-2 and TRBJ1-2; 10 nucleotides match TRBD1. Germline V gives CDR1 LGHNA, CDR2 YNFKEQ. CDR3 length: 14 residues. Trimming removed 5 bases from V and 3 bases from J; junction bases left unmatched: 3. The CDR3 loop is CASSIGQGDYGYTF. CDR3 DNA: TGTGCCAGCAGCATAGGACAGGGGGACTATGGCTACACCTTC.

The CDR3 spells CASTLTPGQGTHEQYF. CDR3 nucleotides: TGCGCCAGCACCCTAACCCCGGGACAGGGGACCCACGAGCAGTACTTC. The rearrangement links TRBV5-1 to TRBJ2-7; 10 bases are a match to TRBD1. The CDR3 runs to 16 residues. V lost 6 bases and J lost 5; bases outside the gene matches: 14. The germline V gene has CDR1 SGHRS and CDR2 YFSETQ.

The CDR3 bases are TGTGCCAGCAGCCTATACTTTGGAGAAAACTCCTACGAGCAGTACTTC. Residues: CASSLYFGENSYEQYF. The chain joins TRBV28 to TRBJ2-7; D remains unclear. Germline values: CDR1 MDHEN, CDR2 SYDVKM. This CDR3 is 16 amino acids long. The V and J ends lost 6 bases and 0 bases respectively, with 18 bases between them.

This clone was counted between two and nine times. Additional DNA sequences in this sample encode the identical CDR3. The V gene is TRBV7-8, the J gene TRBJ2-7, with a tentative D call TRBD1 (5 bases). The V and J ends lost 5 bases and 3 bases respectively, with 11 bases between them. The germline gives CDR1 SGHVS, CDR2 FQNEAQ. CDR3 length: 13 amino acids. CDR3 in DNA: TGTGCCAGCAGCCTCTCAGGGTACTACGAGCAGTACTTC. This encodes CASSLSGYYEQYF.

This clone was counted between two and nine times. This chain uses TRBV19 with TRBJ2-2, with no clear D. Trimming left V 10 bases short and J 1 base short, with 13 bases between. Germline V gene data show CDR1 as LNHDA and CDR2 as SQIVND (reference sequence). The CDR3 length is 14 residues. The CDR3 region has the DNA TGTGCCACCACTGGCCAGTGGAACACCGGGGAGCTGTTTTTT. Translation: CATTGQWNTGELFF.

The chain carries TRBV6-5 and TRBJ2-7; TRBD2 matches at 8 bases. The V gene's germline CDR1 is MNHEY and CDR2 SVGAGI. Trimming cost V 0 bases and J 3 bases; bases outside gene matches: 7. There are 16 residues in the CDR3. The CDR3 sequence is CASSYSRRGAFYEQYF. The CDR3 DNA follows: TGTGCCAGCAGTTACTCACGGCGGGGGGCCTTCTACGAGCAGTACTTC.

The V and J genes are TRBV12-3 or TRBV12-4 and TRBJ1-2; 7 positions agree with TRBD1. J gave up 13 bases and V 1 base, and 9 bases lay outside the gene matches. The CDR3 loop spans 13 amino acids. CDR3 bases: TGTGCCAGCAGTTTAGTCGCTGACAGGGCGGGCACCTTC. Translated: CASSLVADRAGTF.

The chain combines TRBV7-3 with TRBJ2-1; 8 bases line up with TRBD2. This CDR3 has 15 amino acids. The J segment lost 3 bases and the V segment lost 2 bases, leaving 3 bases of the junction unmatched. CDR1 and CDR2 from the germline V gene are SGHTA and FQGTGA. CDR3 sequence (DNA): TGTGCCAGCAGCTTAGAGCTAGCGGGCTACAATGAGCAGTTCTTC. It encodes CASSLELAGYNEQFF.

J is TRBJ2-2 and V is TRBV18, with D possibly being TRBD1 (5 bases). From germline, CDR1 is KGHSH and CDR2 LQKENI. The CDR3 runs 16 residues. V was shortened by 3 bases and J by 1 base, with 12 bases between the two germline ends. The CDR3 loop is CASSPPQGQNTGELFF. The CDR3 DNA reads as TGTGCCAGCTCACCCCCCCAAGGACAGAACACCGGGGAGCTGTTTTTT.

The chain combines TRBV28 with TRBJ2-6; D is ambiguous. Trimming removed 2 bases from V and 0 bases from J, with 14 bases in between. This CDR3 comprises 18 residues. CDR1 and CDR2 from the germline V gene are MDHEN and SYDVKM. CDR3 bases: TGTGCCAGCAGTTTAATCGTCGGCGGCGTCTCTGGGGCCAACGTCCTGACTTTC. Translated: CASSLIVGGVSGANVLTF.

The rearrangement joins TRBV25-1 to TRBJ2-7; D is undetermined. The CDR3 has 14 residues. V was pared by 2 bases and J by 1 base, with 9 bases between. The germline gives CDR1 MGHDK, CDR2 SYGVNS. For the CDR3, the DNA is TGTGCCAGCAGTGAACTAGGTATTTCCTACGAGCAGTACTTC. Amino acid sequence: CASSELGISYEQYF.

The chain recombines TRBV27 with TRBJ1-4, with 7 nucleotides matching TRBD1. The CDR3 length is 14 residues. Looked up from germline, CDR1 is MNHEY and CDR2 is SMNVEV (reference sequence). The V gene end was trimmed by 3 bases and the J gene end by 3 bases; junction bases not matched to a gene: 1. The CDR3 coding sequence is TGTGCCAGCAGTTTCGGACAGGCTAATGAAAAACTGTTTTTT. This encodes CASSFGQANEKLFF. The full variable domain, completed using reference TRBV27 and TRBJ1-4, is EAQVTQNPRYLITVTGKKLTVTCSQNMNHEYMSWYRQDPGLGLRQIYYSMNVEVTDKGDVPEGYKVSRKEKRNFPLILESPSPNQTSLYFCASSFGQANEKLFFGSGTQLSVL.

This clone was counted ten times or more. The chain uses TRBV5-4 and TRBJ1-2, with 9 bases fitting TRBD1. CDR3 length: 15 residues. Germline values: CDR1 SGHNT, CDR2 YYREEE (reference sequence). V lost 1 base, J lost 8 bases, and 9 bases stayed unmatched. Here the CDR3 reads CASSLMGGQGSGYTF. The CDR3 nucleotides read TGTGCCAGCAGCTTGATGGGGGGACAGGGATCGGGCTACACCTTC.

The genes are TRBV14 and TRBJ1-5; weak D call: TRBD1 (5 bases). CDR1 is SGHDN, CDR2 FVKESK, per germline. The CDR3 sequence is 13 residues long. V dropped 6 bases and J dropped 1 base, with 7 bases sitting between them. The CDR3 nucleotides are TGTGCCAGCAGTCGACAGAGCAATCAGCCCCAGCATTTT. Amino acids: CASSRQSNQPQHF.

This chain connects TRBV6-2 or TRBV6-3 to TRBJ2-3; unclear D gene. The CDR3 covers 13 residues. The germline V and J ends were trimmed by 5 bases and 0 bases, with 6 bases remaining between them. Germline V lookup: CDR1 MNHEY, CDR2 SVGEGT. The CDR3 DNA follows: TGTGCCAGCAGTGGTCTGAGCACAGATACGCAGTATTTT. Translation: CASSGLSTDTQYF.

The chain combines TRBV28 with TRBJ2-6; 7 bases are shared with TRBD1. The germline V gene has CDR1 MDHEN and CDR2 SYDVKM. With V trimmed by 3 bases and J by 1 base, 0 bases remained unmatched. This CDR3 contains 15 residues. The CDR3 nucleotides are TGTGCCAGCAGTTTCAGGGGGTCTGGGGCCAACGTCCTGACTTTC. Amino acids: CASSFRGSGANVLTF.

The gene calls are TRBV19 and TRBJ1-2, with D uncertain. Germline lookup yields CDR1 LNHDA and CDR2 SQIVND (reference sequence). The length of the CDR3 is 11 residues. Trimming cost V 9 bases and J 4 bases, with 9 bases left between them. In DNA form, the CDR3 reads TGTGCCAGCTTGGACCTCTATGGCTACACCTTC. Translation: CASLDLYGYTF. Full variable domain (rest looked up from reference TRBV19 and TRBJ1-2): DGGITQSPKYLFRKEGQNVTLSCEQNLNHDAMYWYRQDPGQGLRLIYYSQIVNDFQKGDIAEGYSVSREKKESFPLTVTSAQKNPTAFYLCASLDLYGYTFGSGTRLTVV.

The chain uses TRBV24-1 and TRBJ2-3; 10 bases map to TRBD1. With 5 bases clipped from V and 3 bases from J, the junction kept 7 bases outside the gene matches. Germline V lookup: CDR1 KGHDR, CDR2 SFDVKD. This CDR3 is 16 amino acids long. In DNA form, the CDR3 reads TGTGCCACCAGTGGTCTGGGACAGGGGATAACAGATACGCAGTATTTT. This sequence encodes CATSGLGQGITDTQYF.

V and J are TRBV19 and TRBJ2-1, with a tentative D call TRBD2 (5 bases). CDR3 length: 15 amino acids. Germline assignment: CDR1 LNHDA and CDR2 SQIVND (reference sequence). V shed 4 bases and J shed 0 bases, with 10 bases lying between them. This CDR3 reads CASSTRGTSYNEQFF. CDR3 nucleotide sequence: TGTGCCAGTAGTACTCGGGGAACCTCCTACAATGAGCAGTTCTTC.

This rearrangement joins TRBV6-5 to TRBJ1-2, with 8 bases identical to TRBD1. The CDR3 is 12 residues long. Germline loops: CDR1 MNHEY, CDR2 SVGAGI. V was clipped by 8 bases and J by 8 bases; unmatched bases: 7. CDR3 coding DNA: TGTGCCAGCTGGACAGGGTTGAGAGGCTACACCTTC. This sequence encodes CASWTGLRGYTF.

This clone was seen only once. The genes are TRBV2 and TRBJ1-2, with D tentatively TRBD1 (6 bases). The germline V and J ends were trimmed by 6 bases and 3 bases, with 17 bases remaining between them. The CDR3 is 15 residues long. Germline assignment: CDR1 SNHLY and CDR2 FYNNEI. The CDR3 DNA reads as TGTGCCAGCAGCGTACGGGGGGCGCGGGACTATGGCTACACCTTC. Its protein is CASSVRGARDYGYTF.

The V call is TRBV2, the J call TRBJ2-2; unclear D gene. Per germline, CDR1 SNHLY and CDR2 FYNNEI. This CDR3 is built from 10 residues. Trimming cost V 5 bases and J 8 bases, with 3 bases left between them. The CDR3 region is CASSSGELFF. The CDR3 coding sequence is TGTGCCAGCAGTTCGGGGGAGCTGTTTTTT.